The clone carrying this T cell receptor beta chain showed up just once. The germline CDR1 and CDR2 sequences are SGHTA and FQGTGA. The CDR3 totals 16 residues. With 2 bases removed from V and 7 bases from J, the gap between germline ends came to 15 bases. These data originate in a study of control samples from healthy donors and cancer patients. Using immunoSEQ multiplex PCR, the repertoire was profiled, and TCRdb retains in-frame clones only, with some absent. The data show some 76,000 clones, under 90% seen once. The TCR sequence derives from a man in his 60s with lung cancer. What was sequenced was PBMCs. The chain recombines TRBV7-3 with TRBJ1-6; D unresolved. CDR3 amino acids: CASSLSPGSINSPLHF. In DNA, the CDR3 is TGTGCCAGCAGCTTATCCCCCGGGAGCATAAATTCACCCCTCCACTTT.